The source of this T cell receptor beta chain is a study of blood T cell repertoires in COVID-19. Study information: Acute and convalescent COVID-19 specimens originated in the United States, Italy and Spain. T cells, B-cell-depleted T cells, or PBMCs provided the cDNA or gDNA that served as material.

In the source study's methods: Scientists estimated how many nucleated cells there were by amplifying reference gene primers. TCRdb keeps only in-frame clones here, not all; method: immunoSEQ multiplex PCR. That table furnishes V, J and clone size, whereas the DNA furnished D and trimming. This table holds roughly 200,000 clones, 85% to 90% found once. This CDR3 is built from 13 residues. This chain links TRBV21-1 with TRBJ2-7; no DNA check was done on the table's D call, TRBD2. TRBV21-1 is assigned pseudogene status. The specimen sequenced was peripheral blood. This sequence was found in a man aged 80 or over with acute or convalescent COVID-19. Here the CDR3 reads CASSKKHFSEQYV. Here the CDR3 DNA reads TGTGCCAGCAGCAAAAAGCACTTCTCCGAGCAGTACGTC.